The clone carrying this TCR beta chain was seen at least ten times. Its target is not known. The data were obtained in a study of neurological immune-mediated disorders. Study results and limitations: Phylogenetic grouping assigned the repertoires of 18 of 34 multiple sclerosis patients to a single related-CDR3 cluster, representing a possible signature. Healthy controls had more TCR clonal expansion than multiple sclerosis, which showed the least, whereas HTLV-1-associated myelopathy showed the most.

Trimming removed 6 bases from V and 2 bases from J, with 14 bases in between. The CDR3 runs 13 residues. Germline CDR1 DFQATT, CDR2 SNEGSKA (reference sequence). The cDNA was generated through 5'RACE incorporating 10-nucleotide random UMIs. TCRdb redid the calling of the 5' RACE reads with MiXCR, one entry per CDR3 protein. The repertoire holds approximately 65,000 distinct CDR3 sequences, with more than 4.5% as singletons. The clonotype comes from a human donor with multiple sclerosis. The donor label of this sample is uncertain. This chain joins TRBV20-1 and TRBJ2-7; D might be TRBD1 (6 bases). The source material was PBMCs. The CDR3 loop is CSAEGDVAYEQYF. The DNA for the CDR3 is TGCAGTGCCGAGGGGGACGTCGCCTACGAGCAGTACTTC.